This T cell receptor beta chain originates from a study of T cell repertoires in cytomegalovirus infection. On the study more broadly: Indications came from public TCR beta signatures; they pointed to CMV infection and to a matching HLA type. Overall study findings and caveats: Based on cumulative public TCR beta family frequency, carriers of CMV plus the relevant HLA were identified. Ex vivo responses were dominated by HLA-C-restricted CMV-specific TCR beta clonotypes.

This CDR3 is built from 12 residues. Germline values: CDR1 SGHTA, CDR2 FQGTGA. V was trimmed by 3 bases and J by 8 bases, leaving 8 bases between them. As concerns this clonotype: The antigen is undetermined.

TCRdb re-derived calls from the reads in MiXCR, one entry per CDR3 protein. The sample yields some 600,000 distinct CDR3 sequences, about 24% seen once. Source material: CD8+ T cells from PBMCs. The gene calls are TRBV7-3 and TRBJ2-1, with unresolved D. The TCR comes from a human donor in good health (CMV status not recorded). Some clones in this sample may be carry-over from other donors' samples. CDR3 sequence (DNA): TGTGCCAGCAGCTTCCAGGAAGATGAGCAGTTCTTC. Translated: CASSFQEDEQFF.